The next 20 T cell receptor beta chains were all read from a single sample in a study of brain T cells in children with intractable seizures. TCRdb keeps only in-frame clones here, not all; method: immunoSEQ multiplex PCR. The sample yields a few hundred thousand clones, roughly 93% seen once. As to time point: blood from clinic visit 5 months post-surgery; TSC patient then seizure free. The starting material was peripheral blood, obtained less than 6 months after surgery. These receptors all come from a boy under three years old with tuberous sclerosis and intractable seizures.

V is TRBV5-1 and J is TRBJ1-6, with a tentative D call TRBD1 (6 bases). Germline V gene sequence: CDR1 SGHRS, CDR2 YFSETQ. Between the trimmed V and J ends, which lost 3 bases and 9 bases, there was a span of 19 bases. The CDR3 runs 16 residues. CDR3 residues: CASSSLTRGGGSPLHF. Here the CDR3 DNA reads TGCGCCAGCAGCTCCCTAACACGAGGGGGTGGTTCACCCCTCCACTTT.

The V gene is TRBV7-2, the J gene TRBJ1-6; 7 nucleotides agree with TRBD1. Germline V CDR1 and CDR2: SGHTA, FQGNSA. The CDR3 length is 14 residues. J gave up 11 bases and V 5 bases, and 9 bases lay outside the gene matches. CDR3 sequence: CASSPRQGQTPLHF. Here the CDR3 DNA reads TGTGCCAGCAGCCCACGACAGGGTCAGACACCCCTCCACTTT. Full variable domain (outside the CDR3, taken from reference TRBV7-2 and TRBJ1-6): GAGVSQSPSNKVTEKGKDVELRCDPISGHTALYWYRQSLGQGLEFLIYFQGNSAPDKSGLPSDRFSAERTGGSVSTLTIQRTQQEDSAVYLCASSPRQGQTPLHFGNGTRLTVT.

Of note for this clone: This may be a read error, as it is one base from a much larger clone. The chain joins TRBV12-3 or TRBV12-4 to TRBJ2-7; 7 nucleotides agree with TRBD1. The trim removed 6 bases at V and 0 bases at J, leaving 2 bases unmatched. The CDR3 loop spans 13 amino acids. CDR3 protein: CASSRDSSYEQYF. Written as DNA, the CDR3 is TGTGCCAGCAGCCGGGACAGCTCCTACGAGCAGTACTTC.

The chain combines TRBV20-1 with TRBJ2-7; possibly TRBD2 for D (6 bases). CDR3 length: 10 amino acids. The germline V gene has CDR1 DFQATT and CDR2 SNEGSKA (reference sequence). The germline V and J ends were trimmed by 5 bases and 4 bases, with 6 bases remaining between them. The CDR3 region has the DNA TGCAGTGCTGGGGGGTACGAGCAGTACTTC. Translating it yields CSAGGYEQYF.

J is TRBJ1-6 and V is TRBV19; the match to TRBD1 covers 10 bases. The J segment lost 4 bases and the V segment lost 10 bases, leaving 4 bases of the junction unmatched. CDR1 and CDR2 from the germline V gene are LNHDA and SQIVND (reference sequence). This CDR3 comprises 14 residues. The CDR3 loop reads CATGTGEYNSPLHF. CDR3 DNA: TGTGCCACCGGGACAGGGGAGTATAATTCACCCCTCCACTTT.

CDR3 nucleotide sequence: TGTGCCACCAGTGTAACGCGCCGGAACCGGGACTTCACAGATACGCAGTATTTT. It codes for CATSVTRRNRDFTDTQYF. The chain has TRBV24-1 and TRBJ2-3; weak D call: TRBD2 (6 bases). This CDR3 region has 18 residues. Germline V lookup: CDR1 KGHDR, CDR2 SFDVKD. V dropped 5 bases and J dropped 2 bases, with 22 bases sitting between them.

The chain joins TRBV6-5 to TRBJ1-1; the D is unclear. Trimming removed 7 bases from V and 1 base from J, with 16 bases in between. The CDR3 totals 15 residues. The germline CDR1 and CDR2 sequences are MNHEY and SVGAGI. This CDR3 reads CASTLLPVSNTEAFF. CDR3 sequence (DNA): TGTGCCAGCACGCTTCTACCAGTCTCGAACACTGAAGCTTTCTTT.

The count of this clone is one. The CDR3 is CASSSNSGNTIYF. DNA for the CDR3: TGTGCCAGCAGCTCTAACTCTGGAAACACCATATATTTT. V is TRBV13 and J is TRBJ1-3; D unresolved. The CDR3 loop spans 13 amino acids. CDR1 is PRHDT, CDR2 FYEKMQ, per germline (reference sequence). V was shortened by 4 bases and J by 0 bases, with 4 bases between the two germline ends.

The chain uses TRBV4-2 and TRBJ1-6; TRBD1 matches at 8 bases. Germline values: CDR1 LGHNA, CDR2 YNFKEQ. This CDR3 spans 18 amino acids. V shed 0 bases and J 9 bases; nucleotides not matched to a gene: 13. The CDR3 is CASSQDGGQGRAGSPLHF. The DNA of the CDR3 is TGTGCCAGCAGCCAAGATGGCGGACAGGGCAGAGCGGGTTCACCCCTCCACTTT.

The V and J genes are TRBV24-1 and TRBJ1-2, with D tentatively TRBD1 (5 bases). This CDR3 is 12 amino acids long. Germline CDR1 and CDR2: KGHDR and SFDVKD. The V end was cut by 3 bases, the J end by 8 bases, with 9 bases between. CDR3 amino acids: CATSDPGGGYTF. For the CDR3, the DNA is TGTGCCACCAGTGATCCCGGGGGGGGCTACACCTTC.

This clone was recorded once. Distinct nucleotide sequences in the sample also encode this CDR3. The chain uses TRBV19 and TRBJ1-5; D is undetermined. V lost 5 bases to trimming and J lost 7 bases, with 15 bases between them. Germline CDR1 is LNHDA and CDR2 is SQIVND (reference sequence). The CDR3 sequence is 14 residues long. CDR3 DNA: TGTGCCAGTAGTCCAGGTGGAGGTAACCAGCCCCAGCATTTT. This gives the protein CASSPGGGNQPQHF.

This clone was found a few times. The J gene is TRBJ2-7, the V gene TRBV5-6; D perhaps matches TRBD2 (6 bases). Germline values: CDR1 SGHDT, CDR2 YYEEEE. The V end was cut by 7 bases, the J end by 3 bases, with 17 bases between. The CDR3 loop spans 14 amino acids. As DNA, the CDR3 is TGTGCCAGCGGCAGCGCGGGATCCCTCTACGAGCAGTACTTC. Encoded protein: CASGSAGSLYEQYF.

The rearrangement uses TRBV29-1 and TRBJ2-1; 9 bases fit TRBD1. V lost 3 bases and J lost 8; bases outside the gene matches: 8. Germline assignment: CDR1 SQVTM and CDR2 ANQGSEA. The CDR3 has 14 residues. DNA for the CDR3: TGCAGCGTTGAGTCGCGACAGGGGGATGATGAGCAGTTCTTC. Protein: CSVESRQGDDEQFF.

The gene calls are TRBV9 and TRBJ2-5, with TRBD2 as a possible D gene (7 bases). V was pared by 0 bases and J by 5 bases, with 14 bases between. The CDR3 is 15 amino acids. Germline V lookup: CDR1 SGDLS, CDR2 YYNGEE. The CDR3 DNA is TGTGCCAGCAGCGTAGCGAGGGGGGGCGTGGAGACCCAGTACTTC. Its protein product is CASSVARGGVETQYF.

The CDR3 sequence: CASSDGRGESYEQYF. For the CDR3, the DNA is TGTGCCAGCAGCGACGGGAGGGGCGAGTCCTACGAGCAGTACTTC. The chain carries TRBV2 and TRBJ2-7; 8 positions match TRBD2. The germline gives CDR1 SNHLY, CDR2 FYNNEI. V lost 6 bases to trimming and J lost 1 base; unmatched junction nucleotides: 8. The CDR3 loop spans 15 amino acids.

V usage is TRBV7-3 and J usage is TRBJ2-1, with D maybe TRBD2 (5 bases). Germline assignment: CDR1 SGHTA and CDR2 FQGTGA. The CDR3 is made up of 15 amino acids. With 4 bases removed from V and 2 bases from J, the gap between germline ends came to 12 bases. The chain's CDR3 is CASSSMDSTYNEQFF. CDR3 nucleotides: TGTGCCAGCAGCTCAATGGACTCGACCTACAATGAGCAGTTCTTC.

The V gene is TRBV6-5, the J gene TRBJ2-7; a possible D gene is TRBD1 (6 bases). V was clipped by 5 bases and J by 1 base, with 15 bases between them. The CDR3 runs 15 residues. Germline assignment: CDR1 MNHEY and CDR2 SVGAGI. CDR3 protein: CASSTELDRSYEQYF. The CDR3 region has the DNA TGTGCCAGCAGTACAGAACTGGACAGATCCTACGAGCAGTACTTC.

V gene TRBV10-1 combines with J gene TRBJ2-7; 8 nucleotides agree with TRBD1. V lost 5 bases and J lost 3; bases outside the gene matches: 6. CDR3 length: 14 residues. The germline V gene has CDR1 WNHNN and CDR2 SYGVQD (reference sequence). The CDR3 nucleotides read TGCGCCAGCAGTCCTGGACAGGGAGACTACGAGCAGTACTTC. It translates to CASSPGQGDYEQYF.

CDR3 nucleotides: TGTGCCAGCAGCGTAGAGGGAACTGAAGCTTTCTTT. Residues: CASSVEGTEAFF. The chain recombines TRBV9 with TRBJ1-1; D not certain. The germline V gene has CDR1 SGDLS and CDR2 YYNGEE. This CDR3 is 12 amino acids long. V lost 0 bases and J lost 5, with 5 bases in between.

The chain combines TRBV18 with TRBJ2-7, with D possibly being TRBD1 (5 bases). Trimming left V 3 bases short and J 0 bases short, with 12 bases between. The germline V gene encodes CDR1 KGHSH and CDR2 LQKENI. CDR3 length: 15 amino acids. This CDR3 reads CASSPGLTSSYEQYF. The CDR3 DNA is TGTGCCAGCTCACCGGGGCTAACGAGCTCCTACGAGCAGTACTTC. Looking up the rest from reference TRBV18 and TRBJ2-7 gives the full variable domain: NAGVMQNPRHLVRRRGQEARLRCSPMKGHSHVYWYRQLPEEGLKFMVYLQKENIIDESGMPKERFSAEFPKEGPSILRIQQVVRGDSAAYFCASSPGLTSSYEQYFGPGTRLTVT.